Below are 28 T cell receptor beta chains sequenced from a single sample in a study of control samples from healthy donors and cancer patients. Libraries were prepared by immunoSEQ multiplex PCR; TCRdb keeps only in-frame clonotypes and omits some of them. The sample lists around 110,000 clones, more than 70% occurring once. The specimen was blood. All receptors come from a woman in her seventies in good health.

V gene TRBV7-3 combines with J gene TRBJ1-1; 9 bases map to TRBD1. The ends lost 3 bases at V and 4 bases at J; junction bases unmatched: 6. Germline V lookup: CDR1 SGHTA, CDR2 FQGTGA. The length of the CDR3 is 15 residues. The CDR3 loop is CASSLGQGLGTEAFF. CDR3 nucleotide sequence: TGTGCCAGCAGCTTGGGACAGGGTTTGGGCACTGAAGCTTTCTTT.

This chain connects TRBV7-3 to TRBJ1-1; 7 nucleotides agree with TRBD1. Germline trimming cut 2 bases from V and 6 bases from J; bases unmatched to any gene: 6. CDR3 length: 14 residues. Germline values: CDR1 SGHTA, CDR2 FQGTGA. The CDR3 loop reads CASSLGRGGAEAFF. The CDR3 bases are TGTGCCAGCAGCTTAGGCAGGGGGGGGGCTGAAGCTTTCTTT.

V and J are TRBV10-3 and TRBJ2-3, with 8 bases matching TRBD1. With V trimmed by 4 bases and J by 2 bases, 8 bases remained unmatched. The germline CDR1 and CDR2 sequences are ENHRY and SYGVKD. The CDR3 runs 16 residues. CDR3 residues: CAISALQGAATDTQYF. The CDR3 DNA is TGTGCCATCAGTGCACTCCAGGGGGCCGCCACAGATACGCAGTATTTT.

This chain links TRBV9 with TRBJ1-2, with D hard to call. The germline V gene has CDR1 SGDLS and CDR2 YYNGEE. This CDR3 is 15 amino acids long. V was cut by 0 bases and J by 5 bases, with 14 bases left in between. The CDR3 nucleotides read TGTGCCAGCAGCGTAGCTGGGGAGGCCCATTATGGCTACACCTTC. Translation: CASSVAGEAHYGYTF.

Worth noting for this clone: The sample has other DNA sequences that encode this CDR3 too. The CDR3 bases are TGTGCCAGCAGCCCAAGAACGGGGGGCGTTTTTGGCTACACCTTC. Protein sequence: CASSPRTGGVFGYTF. V gene TRBV7-3 combines with J gene TRBJ1-2; D possibly corresponds to TRBD1 (6 bases). The germline V gene has CDR1 SGHTA and CDR2 FQGTGA. Deletions cut 5 bases from V and 7 bases from J, with 20 bases between. The CDR3 is made up of 15 amino acids.

In its sample, this clone was seen a few times. J is TRBJ1-6 and V is TRBV19; D call uncertain. V was shortened by 1 base and J by 8 bases, with 15 bases between the two germline ends. This CDR3 region has 16 residues. Germline assignment: CDR1 LNHDA and CDR2 SQIVND (reference sequence). The CDR3 sequence: CASSIGGGGLDSPLHF. CDR3 DNA sequence: TGTGCCAGTAGTATAGGAGGCGGAGGGCTTGATTCACCCCTCCACTTT.

This clone was picked up one time. The J gene is TRBJ2-5, the V gene TRBV24-1; D ambiguous. The CDR3 has 12 residues. Trimming left V 3 bases short and J 5 bases short, with 6 bases between. Germline V gene data show CDR1 as KGHDR and CDR2 as SFDVKD. The CDR3 nucleotides read TGTGCCACCAGTGATCTAGGGGAGACCCAGTACTTC. Translation: CATSDLGETQYF.

The V and J genes are TRBV10-3 and TRBJ1-3; the D gene is possibly TRBD1 (6 bases). Germline-derived CDR1 and CDR2 are ENHRY and SYGVKD. With 6 bases removed from V and 0 bases from J, the gap between germline ends came to 18 bases. The CDR3 sequence is 17 residues long. The CDR3 protein is CAIRGLGGAGSGNTIYF. The CDR3 DNA reads TGTGCCATCAGAGGCCTGGGGGGCGCCGGCTCTGGAAACACCATATATTTT.

This chain links TRBV24-1 with TRBJ1-5; TRBD1 matches 9 bases. The germline CDR1 and CDR2 sequences are KGHDR and SFDVKD. V was pared by 9 bases and J by 0 bases, with 11 bases of the junction left unmatched. The CDR3 spans 17 residues. CDR3 coding DNA: TGTGCCACCGCTCACGGACAGGGGCCTTATAGCAATCAGCCCCAGCATTTT. It is translated as CATAHGQGPYSNQPQHF.

The chain uses TRBV19 and TRBJ2-2; TRBD1 aligns across 12 bases. The V gene's germline CDR1 is LNHDA and CDR2 SQIVND (reference sequence). The CDR3 runs 15 residues. With V trimmed by 10 bases and J by 7 bases, 10 bases remained unmatched. CDR3 coding DNA: TGTGCCACCGTAACCGGGACAGGGGGCCGCGGGGAGCTGTTTTTT. This sequence encodes CATVTGTGGRGELFF.

The chain has TRBV4-1 and TRBJ1-2; D is uncertain. This CDR3 has 15 residues. Trimming pared 0 bases from V and 0 bases from J, leaving 8 bases between. Germline V gene sequence: CDR1 MGHRA, CDR2 YSYEKL. For the CDR3, the DNA is TGCGCCAGCAGCCAAGAGGTCGCCTCTAACTATGGCTACACCTTC. Protein product: CASSQEVASNYGYTF.

In nucleotides, the CDR3 is TGCGCCAGCAGCCACCCTTTGCGCGGCGGAGAAAAACTGTTTTTT. It translates to CASSHPLRGGEKLFF. The chain carries TRBV4-1 and TRBJ1-4; D is undetermined. CDR1 and CDR2 (germline): MGHRA, YSYEKL. Trimming pared 3 bases from V and 8 bases from J, leaving 16 bases between. This CDR3 region has 15 residues.

The genes are TRBV24-1 and TRBJ1-1, with D possibly TRBD1 on 6 matching bases. Trimming cost V 7 bases and J 4 bases, with 15 bases left between them. Germline-derived CDR1 and CDR2 are KGHDR and SFDVKD. This CDR3 contains 14 residues. The CDR3 coding sequence is TGTGCCACCAGCAGGAAACTACAGGGCACTGAAGCTTTCTTT. Residues: CATSRKLQGTEAFF.

This CDR3 is CASGLFLWTGLNNEQFF. The CDR3, as DNA: TGTGCTAGTGGTTTATTCTTGTGGACAGGCTTAAACAATGAGCAGTTCTTC. The chain links TRBV12-5 to TRBJ2-1; 7 bases agree with TRBD1. This CDR3 spans 17 amino acids. CDR1 is LGHNT, CDR2 FRNRAP, per germline. V was pared by 3 bases and J by 5 bases, with 13 bases of the junction left unmatched.

V gene TRBV7-2 combines with J gene TRBJ2-3; TRBD1 might be the D (6 bases). This CDR3 region has 16 residues. CDR1 and CDR2 from the germline V gene are SGHTA and FQGNSA. Trimming shortened V by 2 bases and J by 1 base, and 13 bases separated the two germline ends. The DNA for the CDR3 is TGTGCCAGCAGCTTATTACAGGGCACGGGCACAGATACGCAGTATTTT. Protein: CASSLLQGTGTDTQYF.

CDR3 DNA: TGTGCCAGCAGTTTAATAGGGCTAGGCTATGGCTACACCTTC. Its protein is CASSLIGLGYGYTF. The gene calls are TRBV27 and TRBJ1-2, with D unresolved. V was shortened by 2 bases and J by 4 bases, with 11 bases between the two germline ends. The CDR3 has 14 amino acids. The germline V gene encodes CDR1 MNHEY and CDR2 SMNVEV (reference sequence).

CDR3: CASRVGGDGNQPQHF. The CDR3 region has the DNA TGTGCCAGCAGAGTCGGAGGGGACGGGAATCAGCCCCAGCATTTT. The genes are TRBV2 and TRBJ1-5; D might be TRBD1 (5 bases). The CDR3 consists of 15 residues. Germline V gene sequence: CDR1 SNHLY, CDR2 FYNNEI. Between the trimmed V and J ends, which lost 6 bases and 4 bases, there was a span of 16 bases.

The CDR3 sequence is CASRQGEPQHF. The CDR3 DNA follows: TGTGCCAGCCGGCAGGGGGAGCCCCAGCATTTT. The V call is TRBV2, the J call TRBJ1-5, with 7 bases fitting TRBD1. Germline assignment: CDR1 SNHLY and CDR2 FYNNEI. CDR3 size: 11 residues. Losses at the gene ends were 8 bases for V and 8 bases for J; bases not matched to a gene: 3. Full variable domain (outside the CDR3, taken from reference TRBV2 and TRBJ1-5): EPEVTQTPSHQVTQMGQEVILRCVPISNHLYFYWYRQILGQKVEFLVSFYNNEISEKSEIFDDQFSVERPDGSNFTLKIRSTKLEDSAMYFCASRQGEPQHFGDGTRLSIL.

The chain recombines TRBV3-1 (or the pseudogene TRBV3-2) with TRBJ2-3; D is undetermined. Trimming removed 1 base at V and 3 bases at J, with 5 bases between. This CDR3 is built from 13 residues. CDR1 is LGHDT, CDR2 YNNKEL, per germline (reference sequence). CDR3 DNA sequence: TGTGCCAGCAGCCAAGGGGGAACAGATACGCAGTATTTT. As protein: CASSQGGTDTQYF.

The chain recombines TRBV4-1 with TRBJ2-3; 14 bases agree with TRBD2. Trimming at V came to 1 base and at J to 3 bases, leaving 3 bases not matched to a gene. The CDR3 spans 17 residues. Germline CDR1 and CDR2: MGHRA and YSYEKL. CDR3 DNA: TGCGCCAGCAGCCAAGGACTAGCGGGGGGGCGGACAGATACGCAGTATTTT. Residues: CASSQGLAGGRTDTQYF.

This chain uses TRBV7-3 with TRBJ1-2, with 9 nucleotides matching TRBD1. CDR1 is SGHTA, CDR2 FQGTGA, per germline. This CDR3 region has 15 residues. V shed 2 bases and J 6 bases; nucleotides not matched to a gene: 7. The CDR3 nucleotides are TGTGCCAGCAGCTTATTCCCGGGACAGGGCAATGGCTACACCTTC. This gives the protein CASSLFPGQGNGYTF.

The chain employs TRBV19 and TRBJ2-7; 8 bases line up with TRBD1. CDR3 size: 14 residues. V lost 6 bases, J lost 1 base, and 5 bases stayed unmatched. CDR1 and CDR2 (germline): LNHDA, SQIVND (reference sequence). Here the CDR3 DNA reads TGTGCCAGTAGCCCAGGGGGCGGTTCCTACGAGCAGTACTTC. It translates to CASSPGGGSYEQYF.

The chain has TRBV5-4 and TRBJ2-2; 9 bases line up with TRBD2. This CDR3 region has 16 residues. The V gene end was trimmed by 2 bases and the J gene end by 5 bases; junction bases not matched to a gene: 7. Germline V gene lookup returns CDR1 SGHNT and CDR2 YYREEE (reference sequence). CDR3 amino acids: CASSFGGGAPTGELFF. CDR3 DNA: TGTGCCAGCAGCTTCGGCGGGGGGGCTCCAACCGGGGAGCTGTTTTTT.

As to this clone: Other DNA sequences in the same sample also yield this CDR3. The V gene is TRBV4-2, the J gene TRBJ1-2, with D maybe TRBD1 (6 bases). V was shortened by 0 bases and J by 4 bases, with 6 bases between the two germline ends. The length of the CDR3 is 13 residues. Per the germline V gene, CDR1 is LGHNA and CDR2 is YNFKEQ. CDR3 region: CASSQEGGYGYTF. In DNA, the CDR3 is TGTGCCAGCAGCCAAGAAGGGGGCTATGGCTACACCTTC.

V gene TRBV7-8 combines with J gene TRBJ1-2; possible D gene TRBD1, 6 bases. Deletions cut 1 base from V and 0 bases from J, with 12 bases between. CDR3 length equals 16 residues. Germline CDR1 is SGHVS and CDR2 is FQNEAQ. CDR3 region: CASSLDDRLANYGYTF. CDR3 sequence (DNA): TGTGCCAGCAGCTTAGATGACAGGTTAGCTAACTATGGCTACACCTTC.

This chain joins TRBV28 and TRBJ2-3; D gene uncertain. Germline-derived CDR1 and CDR2 are MDHEN and SYDVKM. The CDR3 is made up of 12 amino acids. Trimming pared 3 bases from V and 2 bases from J, leaving 3 bases between. CDR3 sequence reads: CASSFATDTQYF. DNA of the CDR3: TGTGCCAGCAGTTTTGCCACAGATACGCAGTATTTT.

This clone has more than one count but fewer than ten. The chain employs TRBV7-3 and TRBJ2-7; 8 nucleotides line up with TRBD2. Germline CDR1 reads SGHTA; CDR2 reads FQGTGA. The trim removed 5 bases at V and 5 bases at J, leaving 5 bases unmatched. The CDR3 has 13 residues. This CDR3 reads CASSPSGYDEQYF. CDR3 DNA: TGTGCCAGCAGCCCTAGCGGGTACGACGAGCAGTACTTC.

The V and J genes are TRBV19 and TRBJ1-1; D is undetermined. V was pared by 4 bases and J by 4 bases, with 10 bases between. The CDR3 consists of 13 residues. Germline CDR1 and CDR2: LNHDA and SQIVND (reference sequence). In DNA form, the CDR3 reads TGTGCCAGTAGTACCCAGGCGGGCACTGAAGCTTTCTTT. This gives the protein CASSTQAGTEAFF.